Many counts were recorded for the clone carrying this TCR beta chain. Its antigen is currently unknown. Here immunoSEQ multiplex PCR was the method, and the copy in TCRdb shows in-frame clones only, minus some. The table lists more than 70,000 clones, roughly 77% of them singletons, with around 4.8% in the top ten. CDR3 length: 13 residues. CDR1 is ENHRY, CDR2 SYGVKD, per germline. The V and J ends lost 8 bases and 7 bases respectively, with 15 bases between them. This specimen comes from a study of cytotoxic CD8 clonotypes in ibrutinib-treated CLL. Overall study: Productive templates averaged approximately 260,000 per sample, and productive rearrangements 80,000 to 95,000.

Study-wide findings and caveats: Public clonotypes were rare and shrank or held steady on treatment.

Specimen: PBMCs, collected after 12 months of ibrutinib treatment. The TCR sequence derives from a human donor with chronic lymphocytic leukemia. The rearrangement links TRBV10-3 to TRBJ2-1; D ambiguous. The chain's CDR3 is CAILASLGNEQFF. The CDR3 coding sequence is TGTGCCATCTTGGCCTCCTTGGGGAATGAGCAGTTCTTC.